This T cell receptor beta chain was obtained from a study of shared clonotypes between healthy human individuals. Some clones are missing from TCRdb's copy, which holds only in-frame ones; the method was immunoSEQ multiplex PCR. The repertoire has about 450,000 clones, approximately 79% of them found once; the top ten carry around 12%. Trimming removed 4 bases from V and 0 bases from J, with 13 bases in between. Germline CDR1 is SGHVS and CDR2 is FQNEAQ. The CDR3 is made up of 16 amino acids. The table lists this clone with a count of one. The sequenced sample consisted of PBMCs. The TCR sequence derives from a woman between 40 and 55 years old in good health. Some clones in this sample may be carry-over from other donors' samples. The chain employs TRBV7-8 and TRBJ2-1; a weak D match, TRBD2 (6 bases). The CDR3: CASSSIGGGSYNEQFF. The CDR3 bases are TGTGCCAGCAGCTCCATTGGGGGAGGCTCCTACAATGAGCAGTTCTTC.